The rows below give T cell receptor beta chains drawn from one sample of a study of T cell repertoires in cytomegalovirus infection. TCRdb itself ran the reads through MiXCR, one entry per CDR3 protein. The table includes fewer than 350,000 distinct CDR3 sequences, 15% to 20% detected once. Material for sequencing was PBMCs. The receptors come from a human donor in good health (CMV status not recorded). Some clones in this sample may be carry-over from other donors' samples. The CDR3 runs from the conserved cysteine through the conserved F or W.

TRBV25-1	14	TRBJ2-3	CASRGQLSTDTQYF
TRBV6-2/TRBV6-3	18	TRBJ2-2	CASRRQALAGVPTGELFF
TRBV7-2	11	TRBJ1-1	CASSAQGNAFF
TRBV7-6	15	TRBJ2-1	CASSLEGQRGKGQFF
TRBV7-8	13	TRBJ2-7	CASSPPRDSPQYF
TRBV4-2	16	TRBJ1-1	CASSQGDREGNTEAFF
TRBV4-1	15	TRBJ1-6	CASSQDGTPGAPLHF
TRBV7-6	15	TRBJ2-7	CASSPQPGASYEQYF
TRBV2	15	TRBJ1-1	CASSAETPLFTEAFF
TRBV5-4	14	TRBJ1-1	CASSPVGQGSEAFF
TRBV4-3	16	TRBJ1-2	CASSREGDRAGYGYTF
TRBV7-2	14	TRBJ2-5	CASSPSRAQETQYF
TRBV20-1	14	TRBJ1-1	CSADSDKTNTEAFF
TRBV28	15	TRBJ2-7	CASSGPGATRYEQYF
TRBV4-1	14	TRBJ2-1	CASSPSPATIEQFF
TRBV12-3/TRBV12-4	14	TRBJ1-4	CASSLVTRNEKLFF
TRBV7-9	15	TRBJ1-2	CASSLVASDNYGYTF
TRBV11-1	13	TRBJ1-1	CASSRTGDAEAFF
TRBV7-8	12	TRBJ2-7	CASSVGAGEQYF
TRBV6-6	14	TRBJ1-2	CASSPGALHYGYTF
TRBV28	13	TRBJ1-2	CASSLSRGSGYTF
TRBV6-5	15	TRBJ2-5	CASSSDRAQVETQYF
TRBV20-1	14	TRBJ2-2	CSARETRGAGELFF
TRBV25-1	15	TRBJ1-2	CASSEDRGSPYHYTF
TRBV18	13	TRBJ1-2	CASSHGQGNGYTF
TRBV7-3	15	TRBJ2-5	CASSSEPGTEATQYF
TRBV7-8	13	TRBJ2-2	CASTGRNTGELFF
TRBV7-2	13	TRBJ2-5	CASSSSPGGTGYF
TRBV19	15	TRBJ2-1	CASRRTGGFLGEQFF
TRBV29-1	12	TRBJ1-1	CSVQRDSPRAFF
TRBV27	13	TRBJ1-5	CASRGTDNQPQHF
TRBV15	14	TRBJ2-3	CATSRDRGADTQYF
TRBV20-1	17	TRBJ2-5	CSASTLAGDPYQETQYF
TRBV10-2	14	TRBJ2-7	CASSESGGGLEQYF
TRBV25-1	14	TRBJ1-6	CASSEGFWNSPLHF
TRBV18	16	TRBJ1-2	CASSPPPRGLNYGYTF
TRBV7-8	16	TRBJ2-7	CASSDSVGSGGYEQYF
TRBV20-1	11	TRBJ1-2	CSARDYNGYTF
TRBV12-5	11	TRBJ2-5	CASGLSETQYF
TRBV12-3/TRBV12-4	12	TRBJ1-2	CASSFGPNGYTF
TRBV20-1	13	TRBJ2-5	CSAKPAGGETQYF
TRBV7-2	15	TRBJ2-7	CASSLVAGAGYEQYF
TRBV6-6	13	TRBJ2-7	CASTDAGAHEQYF